A selection of T cell receptor beta chains follows, all from one sample in a study of T cell responses to AZD1222 COVID-19 vaccine. TCRdb's table, derived via immunoSEQ multiplex PCR, lists solely in-frame clones and lacks some. The sample includes roughly 120,000 clones, around 83% of them seen just once. The source material was peripheral blood, sampled 28 days after the second AZD1222 dose. The receptor set was obtained from an adult who received the AZD1222 COVID-19 vaccine. Both conserved end residues are part of each CDR3. A D gene is named only where the DNA matches it firmly. The listing skips clone size in some rows; elsewhere it reads once, few, many or a size class.

j_call clone_size v_call d_call cdr3_nt cdr3_aa
TRBJ2-2 - TRBV10-3 TRBD1 TGTGCCATCAATGGACAGGCTCGGTCCGGGGAGCTGTTTTTT CAINGQARSGELFF
TRBJ2-1 - TRBV5-8 TRBD1 TGTGCCAGCAGTTACCGGGACAGGGTCTACAATGAGCAGTTCTTC CASSYRDRVYNEQFF
TRBJ1-6 - TRBV5-4 - TGTGCCAGCAGCGACACTTCTAGCTCCTATAATTCACCCCTCCACTTT CASSDTSSSYNSPLHF
TRBJ1-2 - TRBV2 TRBD1 TGTGCCAGCCGGGACAGGGGGTCGAAGGGGTATGGCTACACCTTC CASRDRGSKGYGYTF
TRBJ2-5 - TRBV6-5 - TGTGCCAGCAGCTCGACAGGGGAGGGCCAAGAGACCCAGTACTTC CASSSTGEGQETQYF
TRBJ2-1 - TRBV24-1 - TGTGCCACCAGTGATTCCTACTGGGGTCGAGAGGGTAGTTACAATGAGCAGTTCTTC CATSDSYWGREGSYNEQFF
TRBJ1-2 few TRBV7-2 TRBD1 TGTGCCAGCAGCTTATCAAGAGGACAGGGGCACTATGGCTACACCTTC CASSLSRGQGHYGYTF
TRBJ1-1 - TRBV2 - TGTGCCAGCAGGATACGGAGGGACACTGAAGCTTTCTTT CASRIRRDTEAFF
TRBJ1-5 - TRBV4-3 - TGCGCCAGCAGCCAAGACGTTTGGGGGACAACTACCAATCAGCCCCAGCATTTT CASSQDVWGTTTNQPQHF
TRBJ2-3 - TRBV7-2 TRBD2 TGTGCCAGCAGCTTAGGAAGCAGCGGGGGCACAGATACGCAGTATTTT CASSLGSSGGTDTQYF
TRBJ1-2 - TRBV6-5 - TGTGCCAGCAGGGGACCGGAAAATGGCTACACCTTC CASRGPENGYTF
TRBJ2-2 - TRBV6-2/TRBV6-3 - TGTGCCAGCAGTTCGAATGGGGTTCTCACCGGGGAGCTGTTTTTT CASSSNGVLTGELFF
TRBJ1-2 - TRBV25-1 TRBD1 TGTGCCAGCAGTGAATATTTCGGCCAGGGGGGAAAGTATGGCTACACCTTC CASSEYFGQGGKYGYTF
TRBJ1-4 - TRBV11-2 TRBD1 TGTGCCAGCAGCTTAGCTGGACAGGGAGAAAAACTGTTTTTT CASSLAGQGEKLFF
TRBJ2-5 once TRBV18 TRBD2 TGTGCCAGCTCACCGACAGCTAGCGGGGGCCAAGTAGTGGCCCAGTACTTC CASSPTASGGQVVAQYF
TRBJ2-5 - TRBV5-1 - TGCGCCAGCAGCCGACAGTCGCGGGAGACCCAGTACTTC CASSRQSRETQYF
TRBJ2-4 - TRBV10-2 TRBD1 TGCGCCAGCAGTGACTCTACAGGGGGACAGCTGTACTTC CASSDSTGGQLYF
TRBJ1-2 - TRBV9 - TGTGCCAGCAGCGTCTCTCCCGGGGACAACTATGGCTACACCTTC CASSVSPGDNYGYTF
TRBJ1-2 once TRBV20-1 - TGCAGTGCTAGAGTGGCTTATGGCTACACCTTC CSARVAYGYTF
TRBJ2-3 few TRBV5-4 TRBD1 TGTGCCAGCAGCTTCGAGGGACAGGCAAAGGGAACGCAGTATTTT CASSFEGQAKGTQYF
TRBJ2-5 - TRBV4-1 - TGCGCCAGCAGCCAAGGGGGACTTCAAGAGACCCAGTACTTC CASSQGGLQETQYF
TRBJ1-5 - TRBV5-5 - TGTGCCAGCAACCTACAGGGAGACAATCAGCCCCAGCATTTT CASNLQGDNQPQHF
TRBJ2-2 - TRBV4-1 - TGCGCCAGCAGCCAATCGGCAGGGAGAACCGGGGAGCTGTTTTTT CASSQSAGRTGELFF
TRBJ2-2 - TRBV5-1 - TGCGCCAGCAGCTGGATAGGGTACACCGGGGAGCTGTTTTTT CASSWIGYTGELFF
TRBJ1-6 - TRBV5-1 - TGCGCCAGCAGCTTCTTAGGGAATAATTCACCCCTCCACTTT CASSFLGNNSPLHF
TRBJ2-7 - TRBV11-2 TRBD1 TGTGCCAGCAGCAGGGACAGGGGGCATGAGTTCGAGCAGTACTTC CASSRDRGHEFEQYF
TRBJ1-2 - TRBV6-6 TRBD1 TGTGCCAGCAGTCGCGCCTCGACAGGGGCCAAGCTTGGGGATGGCTACACCTTC CASSRASTGAKLGDGYTF
TRBJ1-5 - TRBV15 - TGTGCCACCAGCAGAGTCGGACGGGGGGATCAGCCCCAGCATTTT CATSRVGRGDQPQHF
TRBJ2-4 - TRBV15 - TGTGCCACCAGCAGAGATATCGCGTCAGCCATAGCCAAAAACATTCAGTACTTC CATSRDIASAIAKNIQYF
TRBJ1-6 - TRBV5-1 - TGCGCCAGCAGCTCCCAAGGGGAAAATTCACCCCTCCACTTT CASSSQGENSPLHF
TRBJ2-3 - TRBV5-6 TRBD2 TGTGCCAGCAGCCTTACTAGCGGGAGGGGGGCAGATACGCAGTATTTT CASSLTSGRGADTQYF
TRBJ1-2 - TRBV19 - TGTGCCAGCGGACCCGGACAGAGCTTC CASGPGQSF
TRBJ1-1 - TRBV5-1 - TGCGCCAGCAGCTTGGCCAGACCCACTGAAGCTTTCTTT CASSLARPTEAFF
TRBJ1-2 - TRBV6-1 TRBD1 TGTGCCAGCAGTGACCTACAGGGGGCTTTCGGGGGCTACACCTTC CASSDLQGAFGGYTF
TRBJ1-6 few TRBV5-5 TRBD1 TGTGCCAGCAGATCCCAGCTCGGACAGGGGACCTATAATTCACCCCTCCACTTT CASRSQLGQGTYNSPLHF